A single sample is the source of the 6 T cell receptor beta chains below, sequenced in a study of PD-L1 blockade in urothelial cancer. TCRdb keeps only in-frame clones here, not all; method: immunoSEQ multiplex PCR. Of fewer than 45,000 clones listed, around four fifths were seen once; the top ten hold roughly 6.4%. Time point indicated: pretreatment peripheral blood. Here the sequenced sample was PBMCs, taken around atezolizumab (anti-PD-L1) treatment. The receptor source for this set is a man aged 55-75 years with urothelial cancer.

The V call is TRBV30, the J call TRBJ2-5, with a tentative D call TRBD1 (6 bases). V was pared by 1 base and J by 4 bases, with 10 bases between. The CDR3 is made up of 13 amino acids. Germline V gene data show CDR1 as GTSNPN and CDR2 as SVGIG (reference sequence). Written as DNA, the CDR3 is TGTGCCTGGAGTGAAACAGGGTCAGAGACCCAGTACTTC. Protein: CAWSETGSETQYF. Full variable domain (remainder filled in from reference TRBV30 and TRBJ2-5): SQTIHQWPATLVQPVGSPLSLECTVEGTSNPNLYWYRQAAGRGLQLLFYSVGIGQISSEVPQNLSASRPQDRQFILSSKKLLLSDSGFYLCAWSETGSETQYFGPGTRLLVL.

V usage is TRBV4-1 and J usage is TRBJ1-1; weak D call: TRBD1 (5 bases). This CDR3 spans 15 amino acids. V gave up 3 bases and J gave up 2 bases, with 13 bases separating them. Germline loops: CDR1 MGHRA, CDR2 YSYEKL. CDR3 DNA: TGCGCCAGCAGCCATAATCCGGGGGTCAACACTGAAGCTTTCTTT. This gives the protein CASSHNPGVNTEAFF.

This chain uses TRBV2 with TRBJ2-1; no clear D gene. Deletions cut 6 bases from V and 4 bases from J, with 10 bases between. The CDR3 is 13 residues long. Germline values: CDR1 SNHLY, CDR2 FYNNEI. The CDR3 coding sequence is TGTGCCAGCAGGAATTCAGGATACAATGAGCAGTTCTTC. It encodes CASRNSGYNEQFF.

The chain combines TRBV19 with TRBJ2-7; 10 bases are shared with TRBD2. The CDR3 is 17 residues long. The germline V gene has CDR1 LNHDA and CDR2 SQIVND (reference sequence). Trimming cost V 2 bases and J 1 base; bases outside gene matches: 8. The CDR3 is CASSIQPLAGRSYEQYF. As DNA, the CDR3 is TGTGCCAGTAGTATACAACCACTAGCGGGGAGGTCCTACGAGCAGTACTTC.

The chain uses TRBV11-2 and TRBJ1-1; 8 bases agree with TRBD1. This CDR3 has 15 amino acids. V shed 2 bases, J shed 1 base, and the junction held 3 bases outside the gene matches. Germline CDR1 SGHAT, CDR2 FQNNGV. For the CDR3, the DNA is TGTGCCAGCAGCTTATTGACAGGGGAGAACACTGAAGCTTTCTTT. Translating it yields CASSLLTGENTEAFF.

V and J are TRBV5-4 and TRBJ1-1, with a weak D call TRBD1 (5 bases). The germline V gene encodes CDR1 SGHNT and CDR2 YYREEE (reference sequence). Trimming left V 4 bases short and J 1 base short, with 11 bases between. The CDR3 has 14 amino acids. Written as DNA, the CDR3 is TGTGCCAGCAGCCCCCCCGACAGGAACACTGAAGCTTTCTTT. Residues: CASSPPDRNTEAFF.